This T cell receptor (beta chain) was sequenced during a study of OX40 agonist ivuxolimab in advanced cancers. Turning to the study itself: It was ivuxolimab, an agonistic anti-OX40 (CD134) antibody, that patients were treated with.

With baseline, cycle 4 day 1, and cycle 7 day 1 as timepoints, blood was sampled. V was cut by 2 bases and J by 0 bases, with 10 bases left in between. The CDR3 totals 15 residues. Germline V gene lookup returns CDR1 SGHRS and CDR2 YFSETQ. TCRdb's copy holds only in-frame clones and misses some; the assay was immunoSEQ multiplex PCR. The sample records about 73,000 clones, just over 85% being singletons. Points from the study as a whole: At 0.1 to 3.0 mg/kg, clonal expansion of CD4+ and CD8+ blood T cells had occurred by week 6. On average, CD8+ T cells showed a greater number of expanded clones than CD4+.

On this clone itself: Its target is not known.

Specimen: CD4+ or CD8+ T cells sorted from blood, collected in a trial of the OX40 agonist ivuxolimab. This clonotype was obtained from an adult with an advanced solid tumor such as melanoma, head and neck, liver or kidney cancer. The J gene is TRBJ2-3, the V gene TRBV5-1, with unresolved D. The CDR3 bases are TGCGCCAGCAGCTTTACAGTCCTGAGCACAGATACGCAGTATTTT. It specifies CASSFTVLSTDTQYF. The full variable domain, rest sourced from reference TRBV5-1 and TRBJ2-3, is KAGVTQTPRYLIKTRGQQVTLSCSPISGHRSVSWYQQTPGQGLQFLFEYFSETQRNKGNFPGRFSGRQFSNSRSEMNVSTLELGDSALYLCASSFTVLSTDTQYFGPGTRLTVL.